This TCR beta chain was recovered during a study of a mutant IDH1 vaccine in newly diagnosed glioma. Study-level background: Vaccines were first given 4-6 weeks after radiotherapy alone, or with temozolomide cycles. Patients arrived already treated with radiotherapy, temozolomide, or both, most having had both.

As to time point: week 11, during vaccination. A single vaccine dose contained 300 ug of mutant IDH1 20-mer peptide, and topical imiquimod was used with it. This clone was counted a few times. Antigen: not known. Losses at the gene ends were 3 bases for V and 5 bases for J; bases not matched to a gene: 3. The germline CDR1 and CDR2 sequences are KGHSH and LQKENI. The CDR3 length is 13 residues. Profiled with immunoSEQ multiplex PCR; TCRdb holds only in-frame clones, not every one. Of fewer than 65,000 clones detected, under 90% appear once; the ten largest clones hold 5.9%. The clonotype was recovered from a man aged 50 or older with glioma. This rearrangement joins TRBV18 to TRBJ2-5; 7 nucleotides line up with TRBD1. This sample comprised PBMCs, obtained from a glioma patient whose treatment included an IDH1 peptide vaccine. For the CDR3, the DNA is TGTGCCAGCTCACCGAGGGGGCTCGAGACCCAGTACTTC. Translating gives CASSPRGLETQYF.